The rows below give T cell receptor beta chains drawn from one sample of a study of Ad26.COV2.S vaccination and SARS-CoV-2 variants. The assay was immunoSEQ multiplex PCR, and TCRdb's table has in-frame clones only and misses some. The repertoire holds approximately 400,000 clones, with about four fifths as singletons. The sequencing used peripheral blood, collected in a trial of Ad26.COV2.S vaccine versus placebo. These TCRs come from a person aged 18-60 years who received the Ad26.COV2.S COVID-19 vaccine or a placebo. CDR3s include the opening cysteine and the closing phenylalanine or tryptophan. A D gene is named only where the DNA matches it firmly. Not every row has a clone size; where given, it reads once, few, many or a size class.

d_call: TRBD2; j_call: TRBJ2-3; v_call: TRBV7-3; clone_size: .; cdr3_aa: CASSLGLAGSTDTQYF; cdr3_nt: TGTGCCAGCAGCTTAGGACTAGCAGGTAGCACAGATACGCAGTATTTT
d_call: .; j_call: TRBJ1-1; v_call: TRBV7-9; clone_size: .; cdr3_aa: CASSFTGGTEAFF; cdr3_nt: TGTGCCAGCAGCTTTACGGGAGGGACTGAAGCTTTCTTT
d_call: TRBD1; j_call: TRBJ2-7; v_call: TRBV7-9; clone_size: .; cdr3_aa: CASSLATIRDRDHDEQYF; cdr3_nt: TGTGCCAGCAGCTTAGCTACCATCCGGGACAGGGATCACGACGAGCAGTACTTC
d_call: .; j_call: TRBJ1-2; v_call: TRBV5-1; clone_size: .; cdr3_aa: CASAPLGGSNYGYTF; cdr3_nt: TGCGCCAGCGCCCCCTTAGGGGGTAGTAACTATGGCTACACCTTC
d_call: .; j_call: TRBJ2-6; v_call: TRBV28; clone_size: .; cdr3_aa: CASSLGGANVLTF; cdr3_nt: TGTGCCAGCAGCTTGGGGGGGGCCAACGTCCTGACTTTC
d_call: TRBD2; j_call: TRBJ2-5; v_call: TRBV24-1; clone_size: .; cdr3_aa: CATAESGVETQYF; cdr3_nt: TGTGCCACCGCTGAAAGCGGGGTTGAGACCCAGTACTTC
d_call: .; j_call: TRBJ1-2; v_call: TRBV7-8; clone_size: .; cdr3_aa: CASGLAWGGANYGYTF; cdr3_nt: TGTGCCAGCGGACTCGCCTGGGGGGGGGCCAACTATGGCTACACCTTC
d_call: .; j_call: TRBJ2-2; v_call: TRBV6-2/TRBV6-3; clone_size: .; cdr3_aa: CASSRGESGELFF; cdr3_nt: TGTGCCAGCAGTCGAGGGGAAAGCGGGGAGCTGTTTTTT
d_call: .; j_call: TRBJ1-1; v_call: TRBV19; clone_size: .; cdr3_aa: CASSPGRNTEAFF; cdr3_nt: TGTGCCAGTAGTCCAGGGAGGAACACTGAAGCTTTCTTT
d_call: .; j_call: TRBJ2-1; v_call: TRBV5-1; clone_size: .; cdr3_aa: CASSFRRESSYNEQFF; cdr3_nt: TGCGCCAGCAGCTTTCGACGGGAGAGCTCCTACAATGAGCAGTTCTTC
d_call: .; j_call: TRBJ2-7; v_call: TRBV24-1; clone_size: .; cdr3_aa: CATSDSEIPYEQYF; cdr3_nt: TGTGCCACCAGTGATTCCGAAATCCCCTACGAGCAGTACTTC
d_call: .; j_call: TRBJ2-7; v_call: TRBV7-9; clone_size: .; cdr3_aa: CASNSWYDEQYF; cdr3_nt: TGTGCCAGCAATTCGTGGTACGACGAGCAGTACTTC
d_call: .; j_call: TRBJ1-1; v_call: TRBV7-2; clone_size: .; cdr3_aa: CASSWLGGYTEAFF; cdr3_nt: TGTGCCAGCAGCTGGCTCGGGGGGTACACTGAAGCTTTCTTT
d_call: TRBD1; j_call: TRBJ1-6; v_call: TRBV6-6; clone_size: once; cdr3_aa: CASRAVAGGNSPLHF; cdr3_nt: TGTGCCAGCAGAGCCGTGGCAGGGGGGAATTCACCCCTCCACTTT
d_call: .; j_call: TRBJ2-2; v_call: TRBV5-1; clone_size: .; cdr3_aa: CASSSGAVTNTGELFF; cdr3_nt: TGCGCCAGCAGCTCCGGAGCGGTTACGAACACCGGGGAGCTGTTTTTT
d_call: TRBD1; j_call: TRBJ1-1; v_call: TRBV11-3; clone_size: .; cdr3_aa: CASSPRDRSGEAFF; cdr3_nt: TGTGCCAGCAGCCCACGGGACAGGTCGGGTGAAGCTTTCTTT
d_call: .; j_call: TRBJ1-6; v_call: TRBV18; clone_size: .; cdr3_aa: CASSQQEVNSPLHF; cdr3_nt: TGTGCCAGCTCACAACAAGAAGTCAATTCACCCCTCCACTTT
d_call: .; j_call: TRBJ2-3; v_call: TRBV9; clone_size: .; cdr3_aa: CASSPQNRGGAADTQYF; cdr3_nt: TGTGCCAGCAGCCCCCAGAATCGAGGAGGGGCCGCGGATACGCAGTATTTT
d_call: .; j_call: TRBJ2-3; v_call: TRBV28; clone_size: .; cdr3_aa: CASSLGTYRTDTQYF; cdr3_nt: TGTGCCAGCAGTTTAGGGACCTACCGCACAGATACGCAGTATTTT
d_call: .; j_call: TRBJ2-6; v_call: TRBV6-2/TRBV6-3; clone_size: .; cdr3_aa: CASSYSDTLSPLSGANVLTF; cdr3_nt: TGTGCCAGCAGTTATTCGGACACCCTATCCCCCCTCTCTGGGGCCAACGTCCTGACTTTC
d_call: .; j_call: TRBJ2-5; v_call: TRBV2; clone_size: .; cdr3_aa: CASKGGQETQYF; cdr3_nt: TGTGCCAGCAAGGGGGGACAAGAGACCCAGTACTTC
d_call: .; j_call: TRBJ2-7; v_call: TRBV27; clone_size: .; cdr3_aa: CASRSQGGGYEQYF; cdr3_nt: TGTGCCAGCCGGTCACAGGGGGGGGGCTACGAGCAGTACTTC
d_call: .; j_call: TRBJ1-3; v_call: TRBV7-9; clone_size: few; cdr3_aa: CASSPQPYSGNTIYF; cdr3_nt: TGTGCCAGCAGTCCGCAGCCATACTCTGGAAACACCATATATTTT
d_call: .; j_call: TRBJ2-7; v_call: TRBV6-5; clone_size: once; cdr3_aa: CASKLRSGDGYEQYF; cdr3_nt: TGTGCCAGCAAGTTACGAAGCGGAGATGGCTACGAGCAGTACTTC
d_call: .; j_call: TRBJ1-1; v_call: TRBV6-1; clone_size: .; cdr3_aa: CASSEHRQVNTEAFF; cdr3_nt: TGTGCCAGCAGTGAACATAGGCAGGTGAACACTGAAGCTTTCTTT
d_call: .; j_call: TRBJ1-2; v_call: TRBV4-3; clone_size: .; cdr3_aa: CASSQEGARMAGYTF; cdr3_nt: TGCGCCAGCAGCCAAGAAGGGGCCAGGATGGCCGGCTACACCTTC
d_call: .; j_call: TRBJ1-1; v_call: TRBV19; clone_size: .; cdr3_aa: CASRPGATNTEAFF; cdr3_nt: TGTGCCAGTAGACCGGGAGCGACGAACACTGAAGCTTTCTTT
d_call: TRBD1; j_call: TRBJ1-4; v_call: TRBV18; clone_size: .; cdr3_aa: CASSLGWDRNEKLFF; cdr3_nt: TGTGCCAGCTCACTGGGCTGGGACAGGAATGAAAAACTGTTTTTT
d_call: .; j_call: TRBJ1-4; v_call: TRBV15; clone_size: .; cdr3_aa: CATSREGRQGPTNEKLFF; cdr3_nt: TGTGCCACCAGCAGAGAAGGGCGGCAGGGCCCAACTAATGAAAAACTGTTTTTT
d_call: TRBD2; j_call: TRBJ2-3; v_call: TRBV5-6; clone_size: .; cdr3_aa: CASSLGVTGGIDTQYF; cdr3_nt: TGTGCCAGCAGCTTGGGGGTGACGGGGGGAATAGATACGCAGTATTTT
d_call: TRBD2; j_call: TRBJ2-1; v_call: TRBV7-9; clone_size: .; cdr3_aa: CASKGGGRPLEQFF; cdr3_nt: TGTGCCAGCAAAGGTGGCGGGAGGCCGTTAGAGCAGTTCTTC